The source of this TCR beta chain is a study of beta chain features in type 1 diabetes. This clone was counted between two and nine times. The sequenced template was cDNA made from the entire isolated RNA. The protocol was immunoSEQ multiplex PCR, while the TCRdb copy is restricted to in-frame clones and leaves out a portion. Of around 430,000 clones in the sample, roughly 30% are singletons; the top ten hold almost 0.065%. V was clipped by 8 bases and J by 0 bases, with 11 bases between them. This CDR3 region has 13 residues. Germline V gene lookup returns CDR1 SQVTM and CDR2 ANQGSEA. The receptor was derived from a man aged 18 to 29 in good health. Sequencing was done on a sample of naive CD4+ T cells from blood. This chain joins TRBV29-1 and TRBJ2-1; no firm D call. CDR3 in DNA: TGCAGCACGAATCTCGGCTCCTACAATGAGCAGTTCTTC. Encoded protein: CSTNLGSYNEQFF.